This is a list of T cell receptor beta chains from one sample in a study of long-term antiretroviral therapy in people with HIV. Sequencing was performed with immunoSEQ multiplex PCR; in TCRdb, only in-frame clones are kept and a portion is missing. Of some 29,000 clones listed, around 89% are singletons. The sequencing used unsorted PBMCs, collected 0.5 years after starting antiretroviral therapy. All receptors derive from a woman between 18 and 29 years old with HIV. CDR3s include the opening cysteine and the closing phenylalanine or tryptophan. A D gene is named only where the DNA matches it firmly. Clone size, where shown, is once, few, many, or a class for clones that have expanded.

TRBD2	17	TRBV28	TRBJ2-2	NA	CASSTQGPSGFTGELFF	TGTGCCAGCAGTACCCAGGGGCCTAGCGGGTTCACCGGGGAGCTGTTTTTT
NA	13	TRBV10-2	TRBJ2-3	once	CASSPYARDTQYF	TGCGCCAGCAGTCCGTACGCTCGGGATACGCAGTATTTT
NA	14	TRBV10-3	TRBJ1-1	NA	CAISEYGVNTEAFF	TGTGCCATCAGTGAATACGGAGTGAACACTGAAGCTTTCTTT
NA	13	TRBV7-2	TRBJ1-5	NA	CASSLLGGQPQHF	TGTGCCAGCAGCCTCCTAGGAGGTCAGCCCCAGCATTTT
TRBD2	16	TRBV4-2	TRBJ2-7	few	CASSQDQSGRSYEQYF	TGTGCCAGCAGCCAAGATCAGAGCGGGAGGTCCTACGAGCAGTACTTC
TRBD1	15	TRBV19	TRBJ2-2	NA	CASRGTGSGTGELFF	TGTGCCAGTAGAGGGACAGGGTCGGGCACCGGGGAGCTGTTTTTT
NA	15	TRBV11-2	TRBJ2-7	NA	CASSAPSSGPYEQYF	TGTGCCAGCAGCGCTCCGAGTAGCGGACCCTACGAGCAGTACTTC
TRBD1	16	TRBV28	TRBJ1-4	NA	CASSPSGTGNNEKLFF	TGTGCCAGCAGTCCCTCTGGGACAGGAAATAATGAAAAACTGTTTTTT
TRBD1	15	TRBV9	TRBJ1-2	NA	CASSEMTGRGLIVSF	TGTGCCAGCAGCGAGATGACAGGGCGAGGGTTAATTGTCAGCTTC
NA	16	TRBV5-6	TRBJ2-6	NA	CASSLEWDRGANVLTF	TGTGCCAGCAGCTTGGAATGGGATCGGGGGGCCAACGTCCTGACTTTC
NA	14	TRBV18	TRBJ1-2	NA	CASSVYSSGYGYTF	TGTGCCAGCTCAGTCTATTCGTCAGGCTATGGCTACACCTTC
NA	12	TRBV7-2	TRBJ2-2	once	CASSLASGELFF	TGTGCCAGCAGCTTAGCCTCCGGGGAGCTGTTTTTT
NA	15	TRBV7-9	TRBJ1-6	once	CASSSGQADNSPLHF	TGTGCCAGCAGCTCAGGCCAGGCAGATAATTCACCCCTCCACTTT
NA	12	TRBV6-5	TRBJ2-7	NA	CASGWDPYEQYF	TGTGCCAGCGGGTGGGACCCATACGAGCAGTACTTC
NA	15	TRBV25-1	TRBJ1-5	NA	CASSAAGPNNQPQHF	TGTGCCAGCAGTGCCGCGGGACCGAACAATCAGCCCCAGCATTTT
TRBD1	17	TRBV5-1	TRBJ1-4	NA	CASSYHTRQGSNEKLFF	TGCGCCAGCAGCTACCATACAAGACAGGGATCTAATGAAAAACTGTTTTTT
NA	15	TRBV19	TRBJ1-2	few	CASSASLNSLDGYTF	TGTGCCAGTAGTGCCAGCCTGAACTCCTTGGATGGCTACACCTTC
NA	16	TRBV18	TRBJ2-4	NA	CASSPPAGIAKNIQYF	TGTGCCAGCTCACCACCAGCAGGGATAGCCAAAAACATTCAGTACTTC
TRBD1	15	TRBV7-6	TRBJ2-7	NA	CASSLGWTGSYEQYF	TGTGCCAGCAGCTTAGGTTGGACAGGGTCCTACGAGCAGTACTTC
NA	17	TRBV7-8	TRBJ1-2	NA	CASSLDGRGTVNYGYTF	TGTGCCAGCAGCTTAGATGGCAGGGGAACCGTCAACTATGGCTACACCTTC
NA	16	TRBV21-1	TRBJ2-5	NA	CASSKKLGSSQETQYF	TGTGCCAGCAGCAAAAAACTTGGCAGTTCACAAGAGACCCAGTACTTC
NA	14	TRBV6-4	TRBJ2-6	NA	CASSDNSGANVLTF	TGTGCCAGCAGTGACAACTCTGGGGCCAACGTCCTGACTTTC
NA	13	TRBV7-9	TRBJ2-1	NA	CASSLDSRDEQFF	TGTGCCAGCAGCTTAGACAGTAGGGATGAGCAGTTCTTC
TRBD2	15	TRBV11-3	TRBJ2-7	NA	CASSLGTSGTYEQYF	TGTGCCAGCAGCTTAGGGACTAGCGGGACCTACGAGCAGTACTTC
NA	13	TRBV16	TRBJ2-7	NA	CASSAGTFFEQYF	TGTGCCAGCAGCGCGGGCACTTTCTTCGAGCAGTACTTC
NA	16	TRBV5-1	TRBJ1-2	NA	CASSIWDTQDGYGYTF	TGCGCCAGCAGCATATGGGACACACAGGATGGCTATGGCTACACCTTC
TRBD1	13	TRBV6-6	TRBJ1-1	NA	CASSEYRGPEAFF	TGTGCCAGCAGCGAATACAGGGGGCCAGAAGCTTTCTTT
NA	14	TRBV27	TRBJ2-7	few	CASSRQVVDHEQYF	TGTGCCAGCAGTCGACAGGTTGTGGACCACGAGCAGTACTTC
NA	11	TRBV5-6	TRBJ2-3	NA	CASSRTDTQYF	TGTGCCAGCAGCCGCACAGATACGCAGTATTTT
TRBD2	15	TRBV19	TRBJ2-1	NA	CASRTTSGSSNEQFF	TGTGCCAGTAGAACGACTAGCGGGAGCAGCAATGAGCAGTTCTTC
NA	15	TRBV5-4	TRBJ2-1	once	CASSLGPEGLDEQFF	TGTGCCAGCAGCCTGGGACCTGAGGGACTCGATGAGCAGTTCTTC
TRBD2	16	TRBV7-9	TRBJ2-5	NA	CASSSSQTSGQETQYF	TGTGCCAGCAGCTCAAGTCAGACTAGCGGGCAAGAGACCCAGTACTTC
TRBD1	13	TRBV5-6	TRBJ1-1	NA	CASSSTGVIEAFF	TGTGCCAGCAGCTCCACAGGGGTAATTGAAGCTTTCTTT
NA	16	TRBV15	TRBJ1-1	NA	CATSSPLGGPNTEAFF	TGTGCCACCAGCAGTCCCCTTGGGGGGCCGAACACTGAAGCTTTCTTT
NA	13	TRBV9	TRBJ1-1	NA	CASSVAGPKEAFF	TGTGCCAGCAGCGTAGCTGGGCCGAAAGAAGCTTTCTTT
NA	18	TRBV15	TRBJ2-7	once	CATSRDGWGQTTEGEQYF	TGTGCCACCAGCAGAGATGGATGGGGCCAGACGACCGAGGGCGAGCAGTACTTC
TRBD1	16	TRBV2	TRBJ2-1	NA	CASSHPGTGAYNEQFF	TGTGCCAGCAGCCACCCCGGGACAGGTGCCTACAATGAGCAGTTCTTC
NA	14	TRBV5-8	TRBJ2-3	NA	CASSLEGWSDTQYF	TGTGCCAGCAGCTTGGAAGGGTGGTCAGATACGCAGTATTTT
NA	16	TRBV28	TRBJ2-2	NA	CASKVPGTQNTGELFF	TGTGCCAGCAAAGTTCCCGGGACACAAAACACCGGGGAGCTGTTTTTT
NA	13	TRBV27	TRBJ1-2	NA	CASSPGGNYGYTF	TGTGCCAGCAGCCCGGGGGGGAACTATGGCTACACCTTC
NA	11	TRBV20-1	TRBJ2-7	NA	CSAIRGNEQYF	TGCAGTGCTATAAGGGGGAACGAGCAGTACTTC
TRBD2	15	TRBV7-2	TRBJ2-7	few	CASSLLTGGQGEQYF	TGTGCCAGCAGCTTATTAACGGGAGGTCAAGGCGAGCAGTACTTC
NA	11	TRBV6-1	TRBJ2-1	NA	CASSDPLVQFF	TGTGCCAGCAGTGATCCCCTAGTGCAGTTCTTC
TRBD2	16	TRBV18	TRBJ2-7	NA	CASSPPVLAGEYEQYF	TGTGCCAGCTCACCACCCGTACTAGCGGGAGAATACGAGCAGTACTTC
NA	13	TRBV27	TRBJ2-7	NA	CASSLGKRDEQYF	TGTGCCAGCAGTTTAGGTAAGAGGGACGAGCAGTACTTC
NA	15	TRBV5-1	TRBJ1-4	NA	CASSSSRAANEKLFF	TGCGCCAGCAGCTCGTCCAGGGCGGCTAATGAAAAACTGTTTTTT